One T cell receptor beta chain is described in this entry. Ten or more counts support this clonotype. Its antigen remains undetermined. Qualities for individual bases were not recorded, and no much larger clone is one base off. This specimen belongs to a study of molecular identifiers for immune sequencing clone quantification listed by TCRdb under 2018. Notes on the research overall: For a replicate experiment, RNA from roughly 20,000 or 100,000 naive CD8 T cells was divided into five aliquots, and four of the five aliquots were sequenced. This methods study used CD8 T cells to benchmark TCR RNA copy counting and molecular-identifier clustering-based TCR repertoire sequencing (MIDCIRS).

Naive CD8 T cell libraries were made from roughly 20,000 to 1,000,000 sorted cells using 10%, 30% or 50% of purified RNA. On a BD FACSAria II, naive CD8 T cells were FACS-sorted as CD8+CD4-CCR7+CD45RA+ and collected into RLT Plus buffer. To test detection sensitivity, Jurkat RNA equivalent to more than 8 TCR copies was spiked into samples of about 18,000-1,000,000 naive CD8 T cells. CD8 T cells were enriched using RosetteSep CD8+ T Cell Enrichment Cocktail and Ficoll-Paque, and the enriched cells then underwent ACK red cell lysis. The receptor library was made with PCR. Sequencing used an Illumina HiSeq 4000. Bulk TCR libraries were made following a previously described method, with the TCR primers given in Table S5. Purification of total RNA was performed with the Qiagen AllPrep DNA/RNA kit. Before analysis, reads from multiple sequencing runs of one library were combined. In the source study's methods: Reads were retained only if the reads had an exact TCR constant sequence, and the retained reads were trimmed to 150 nt and grouped according to their 12-nt molecular barcodes. Reads inside each barcode group were sub-clustered using a 15% Levenshtein threshold, and a quality-weighted consensus sequence was constructed for each RNA molecule. Non-functional sequences were discarded, and so were lower-count sequences lying one edit away from another sequence. On the basis of fitting two negative binomial distributions, barcode sub-clusters with fewer than 20% of the maximum read count were discarded. Starting from the raw public reads, TCRdb applied fastp trimming at Q25, assembled clones with MiXCR and retained in-frame beta chains. Each CDR3 protein appears once, grouped with its most common genes and DNA. The V and J calls and clone size come from TCRdb's table, not from the authors' own analysis. The sample includes 35,000 or so distinct CDR3 sequences, with approximately 19% observed a single time. Clones ranked in the top ten supply roughly 0.99% of the sample.

General conclusions and limits of the study: Clones above 20 RNA copies held over 99% of molecules in CMV-specific effector cells but under 1% in naive cells. A single cell's worth of spiked-in Jurkat TCR RNA was reported detectable even among under 1.1 million naive CD8 T cells. When barcode sub-clustering was omitted, TCR diversity was inflated by chimeric consensus sequences, with chimeras reaching as high as 47%. The sizes of highly expanded clones could end up underestimated when identical TCR molecules share a barcode. Modeling gave roughly 3 recovered TCR RNA copies per cell versus 8 to 10 by digital PCR, implying approximately 30% capture efficiency. Naive libraries contained spiked-in Jurkat TCR RNA (more than 9 copies' worth), which is not part of the donor repertoire.

Sequenced input: naive CD8+ T cells from blood, with Jurkat cell RNA spiked in. The cell subset or site label corresponds to: FACS-sorted CD8+CD4-CCR7+CD45RA+ naive T cells. The receptor comes from a human donor in good health. Some libraries in this study had Jurkat cell RNA spiked in.

The CDR3 protein: CASSIRTDLYEQYF. The bases read TGTGCCAGTAGTATACGGACAGATCTCTACGAGCAGTACTTC. The rearranged chain carries TRBV19 and TRBJ2-7; the D gene is perhaps TRBD1, from 6 matching bases. From the germline V gene (reference sequence), CDR1 is LNHDA and CDR2 is SQIVND. Relative to germline, V is 2 bases shorter and J is 3 bases shorter, with 11 bases between their ends. Inclusive of the bounding cysteine and phenylalanine, the CDR3 is 14 residues long. Kept here is only the CDR3 DNA, which spans 42 bases and is read in frame from base 1.